Below are 9 T cell receptor beta chains sequenced from a single sample in a study of monozygotic twins with inflammatory bowel disease. TCRdb derives one entry per CDR3 protein from the 5' RACE reads, leaving out DNA. The repertoire table contains roughly 200,000 distinct CDR3 sequences. Sample: blood. The source is a human donor with ulcerative colitis or Crohn's disease, or a healthy co-twin of an affected twin (not recorded which).

The V call is TRBV6-1, the J call TRBJ2-2; without DNA, the TCRdb call of TRBD2 cannot be checked. The CDR3 is made up of 17 amino acids. Per the germline V gene, CDR1 is MNHNS and CDR2 is SASEGT. This CDR3 reads CSSSGTSGGPNTGELFF.

The chain has TRBV5-1 and TRBJ2-3; as DNA is missing, the TRBD1 call by TCRdb cannot be tested. This CDR3 region has 15 residues. The germline V gene encodes CDR1 SGHRS and CDR2 YFSETQ. The CDR3 spells CASSLGGLPTDTQYF.

This rearrangement joins TRBV27 to TRBJ1-5; TCRdb's D gene call, TRBD1, goes unchecked for lack of DNA. Germline values: CDR1 MNHEY, CDR2 SMNVEV (reference sequence). The CDR3 spans 15 residues. CDR3: CAGRQQGNSNQPQHF.

The chain is built from TRBV10-3 and TRBJ1-2. Germline-derived CDR1 and CDR2 are ENHRY and SYGVKD. The length of the CDR3 is 12 residues. CDR3 sequence reads: CAITGGAGGYTF.

This rearrangement joins TRBV12-3 or TRBV12-4 to TRBJ2-1; the TRBD1 assignment by TCRdb is unverifiable without DNA. The CDR3 is 15 residues long. The CDR3 spells CASSRPGDSDNEQFF.

The rearrangement joins TRBV20-1 to TRBJ2-2. The CDR3 extends over 14 amino acids. Germline CDR1 is DFQATT and CDR2 is SNEGSKA (reference sequence). The CDR3 reads CSARDGVGTGELFF.

The rearrangement uses TRBV5-1 and TRBJ2-2. This CDR3 has 15 amino acids. Germline V CDR1 and CDR2: SGHRS, YFSETQ. Here the CDR3 reads CASSLSQVKDGELFF.

The chain couples TRBV7-8 to TRBJ2-2. CDR3 length: 15 amino acids. The germline V gene encodes CDR1 SGHVS and CDR2 FQNEAQ. Here the CDR3 reads CASSLIGGNTGELFF.

The chain's CDR3 is CASRYDTNTEAFF. V usage is TRBV5-1 and J usage is TRBJ1-1. Per germline, CDR1 SGHRS and CDR2 YFSETQ. The CDR3 consists of 13 residues. The complete variable domain, with remaining parts taken from reference TRBV5-1 and TRBJ1-1, reads KAGVTQTPRYLIKTRGQQVTLSCSPISGHRSVSWYQQTPGQGLQFLFEYFSETQRNKGNFPGRFSGRQFSNSRSEMNVSTLELGDSALYLCASRYDTNTEAFFGQGTRLTVV.